The 19 T cell receptor beta chains listed next were all sequenced from one sample in a study of T-cell reconstitution after alpha-beta-depleted transplantation in children (dated by TCRdb to 2016 to 2017). The meaning of the sample's treatment or condition label: allogeneic hematopoietic cell transplantation with graft depleted of TCRalphabeta T cells and CD19 B cells. To prepare the library, PCR was applied. Instrument used: Illumina HiSeq 2500. Molecular barcoding was employed in the preparation of TCR libraries, with unique molecular identifiers being used to normalize TCRbeta repertoire quantification. The public reads were reprocessed in TCRdb via fastp at Q25 and MiXCR, keeping in-frame beta chains. Each entry merges the rows of one CDR3 protein and shows their most common DNA and genes. Across this sample there are about 900,000 distinct CDR3 sequences, with less than 30% seen only once. The ten largest clones capture over 25% of the sample.

The sample here was PBMCs, mostly from graft donor cells, taken 360 days after TCRalphabeta/CD19-depleted stem cell transplant. These receptor sequences come from a boy under two years old who had a stem cell transplant for SCID, so the T cells may come from the graft donor.

J is TRBJ2-1 and V is TRBV24-1, with D tentatively TRBD1 or TRBD2 (5 bases each). The V gene lost 9 bases and the J gene lost 3 bases, with 17 bases spanning the gap. The germline V gene has CDR1 KGHDR and CDR2 SFDVKD. The CDR3 contains 15 residues. The CDR3 here is CATRSPGTDYNEQFF. CDR3 bases: TGTGCCACCCGGTCCCCCGGGACGGACTACAATGAGCAGTTCTTC.

This clonotype was detected a few times. This sequence joins TRBV5-1 and TRBJ2-1, with 11 bases matching TRBD2. CDR1 and CDR2 from the germline V gene are SGHRS and YFSETQ. V gave up 4 bases and J gave up 6 bases; unmatched junction bases: 6. The CDR3 length is 15 residues. This CDR3 reads CASSVGTSGTNEQFF. The DNA of the CDR3 is TGCGCCAGCAGCGTCGGGACTAGCGGCACCAATGAGCAGTTCTTC.

The table lists this clonotype with a few counts. The chain carries TRBV6-1 and TRBJ1-5; 7 nucleotides align to TRBD1. The length of the CDR3 is 15 residues. V was pared by 3 bases and J by 2 bases, with 4 bases of the junction left unmatched. Germline CDR1 reads MNHNS; CDR2 reads SASEGT. The CDR3 nucleotides read TGTGCCAGCAGTGAGCCAGGACAGGGCAATCAGCCCCAGCATTTT. Protein sequence: CASSEPGQGNQPQHF.

The chain carries TRBV12-3 or TRBV12-4 and TRBJ1-2, with D unresolved. The V end lost 1 base, the J end lost 0 bases, and 12 bases lay between the germline ends. CDR3 length: 16 residues. The CDR3: CASSLDGALTNYGYTF. DNA of the CDR3: TGTGCCAGCAGTTTAGACGGAGCCCTAACTAACTATGGCTACACCTTC.

This chain links TRBV30 with TRBJ2-7, with D perhaps given as TRBD1 or TRBD2 (5 bases each). Germline V gene data show CDR1 as GTSNPN and CDR2 as SVGIG (reference sequence). Trimming pared 1 base from V and 0 bases from J, leaving 10 bases between. CDR3 size: 14 residues. CDR3: CAWSESGASYEQYF. CDR3 sequence (DNA): TGTGCCTGGAGTGAATCCGGGGCCTCCTACGAGCAGTACTTC.

The table lists this clonotype with many counts. The chain is built from TRBV29-1 and TRBJ2-5, with 8 positions matching TRBD2. The CDR3 covers 13 residues. V trimming: 4 bases; J trimming: 5 bases; junction bases outside the gene matches: 6. CDR1 and CDR2 (germline): SQVTM, ANQGSEA. CDR3: CSVAGGAWETQYF. Written as DNA, the CDR3 is TGCAGCGTTGCCGGGGGGGCCTGGGAGACCCAGTACTTC.

This clonotype was detected only a few times. The chain links TRBV7-8 to TRBJ2-1, with 15 positions matching TRBD2. The CDR3 is 18 amino acids. CDR1 is SGHVS, CDR2 FQNEAQ, per germline. The V segment lost 5 bases and the J segment 3 bases; nucleotides outside the gene matches: 8. CDR3 nucleotides: TGTGCCAGCAGCCCGGGACTAGCGGGGGGCCCCGACTACAATGAGCAGTTCTTC. Residues: CASSPGLAGGPDYNEQFF.

This clonotype was seen a few times. This chain links TRBV5-1 with TRBJ2-3; D unclear. The CDR3 sequence is 14 residues long. Germline CDR1 SGHRS, CDR2 YFSETQ. V gave up 1 base and J gave up 1 base, with 7 bases separating them. CDR3 DNA sequence: TGCGCCAGCAGCTTGTTGCTCGGCACAGATACGCAGTATTTT. This gives the protein CASSLLLGTDTQYF.

This clonotype occurred a few times. This chain connects TRBV20-1 to TRBJ2-3; the match to TRBD1 covers 7 bases. The CDR3 runs to 11 residues. J gave up 11 bases and V 3 bases, and 5 bases lay outside the gene matches. Per germline, CDR1 DFQATT and CDR2 SNEGSKA (reference sequence). The CDR3 bases are TGCAGTGCTAGTGAGGGGGCAAGGCAGTATTTT. This gives the protein CSASEGARQYF.

This clonotype came up a few times. The chain links TRBV12-3 or TRBV12-4 to TRBJ1-6, with 7 bases that match TRBD1. With V trimmed by 4 bases and J by 10 bases, 7 bases remained unmatched. The CDR3 is 14 amino acids. This CDR3 is CASSYRQGLSPLHF. The CDR3 DNA reads as TGTGCCAGCAGTTATAGACAGGGTCTATCACCCCTCCACTTT.

V gene TRBV20-1 combines with J gene TRBJ1-1; 7 bases map to TRBD1. The length of the CDR3 is 15 residues. V dropped 1 base and J dropped 3; count of bases not matched to a gene: 8. The germline V gene encodes CDR1 DFQATT and CDR2 SNEGSKA (reference sequence). The CDR3 coding sequence is TGCAGTGCTAGAGTGACAGGGTGGGCGGACACTGAAGCTTTCTTT. It encodes CSARVTGWADTEAFF.

The chain recombines TRBV12-3 or TRBV12-4 with TRBJ2-3; 10 nucleotides match TRBD2. This CDR3 is 15 amino acids long. The V gene end was trimmed by 1 base and the J gene end by 6 bases; junction bases not matched to a gene: 4. CDR3 nucleotides: TGTGCCAGCAGTTTAGGTGGACTAGCGGCGGATACGCAGTATTTT. Translating gives CASSLGGLAADTQYF.

This clonotype was detected a few times. The gene calls are TRBV9 and TRBJ2-7; 10 nucleotides match TRBD2. The CDR3 runs to 15 residues. The J segment lost 5 bases and the V segment lost 0 bases, leaving 5 bases of the junction unmatched. Looked up from germline, CDR1 is SGDLS and CDR2 is YYNGEE. The CDR3 coding sequence is TGTGCCAGCAGCGTAGGTGGACTAGCGGCTGACGAGCAGTACTTC. It translates to CASSVGGLAADEQYF.

This clonotype was seen a handful of times. The rearrangement links TRBV7-2 to TRBJ2-5; TRBD2 matches 8 bases. With V trimmed by 2 bases and J by 4 bases, 6 bases remained unmatched. CDR1 and CDR2 from the germline V gene are SGHTA and FQGNSA. The CDR3 has 15 amino acids. For the CDR3, the DNA is TGTGCCAGCAGCTTAACCGGGGGGGCGGGAGAGACCCAGTACTTC. Its protein is CASSLTGGAGETQYF.

This clonotype has a handful of counts. V is TRBV5-1 and J is TRBJ2-3; TRBD1 is a possible D gene (5 bases). With 6 bases removed from V and 4 bases from J, the gap between germline ends came to 18 bases. The germline CDR1 and CDR2 sequences are SGHRS and YFSETQ. The CDR3 has 15 residues. The CDR3 DNA follows: TGCGCCAGCACCCCTAACAGGCTAGGGTCAGATACGCAGTATTTT. Translation gives CASTPNRLGSDTQYF. Supplemented by reference TRBV5-1 and TRBJ2-3, the full variable domain reads KAGVTQTPRYLIKTRGQQVTLSCSPISGHRSVSWYQQTPGQGLQFLFEYFSETQRNKGNFPGRFSGRQFSNSRSEMNVSTLELGDSALYLCASTPNRLGSDTQYFGPGTRLTVL.

The table lists this clonotype with a few counts. The J gene is TRBJ2-5, the V gene TRBV7-2, with 10 bases matching TRBD1. V lost 5 bases and J lost 6; bases outside the gene matches: 9. This CDR3 contains 15 residues. CDR1 and CDR2 from the germline V gene are SGHTA and FQGNSA. CDR3 bases: TGTGCCAGCAGCACAACCGGGACAGGGGTAAAGACCCAGTACTTC. Translated: CASSTTGTGVKTQYF.

This clonotype was detected only a few times. This chain uses TRBV6-1 with TRBJ2-7; D call uncertain. Germline values: CDR1 MNHNS, CDR2 SASEGT. CDR3 length equals 14 residues. V lost 6 bases to trimming and J lost 0 bases, with 12 bases between them. This CDR3 is CASSRDKSSYEQYF. In nucleotides, the CDR3 is TGTGCCAGCAGCCGCGACAAGAGCTCCTACGAGCAGTACTTC.

This chain links TRBV4-1 with TRBJ2-1; 9 nucleotides align to TRBD1. The trim removed 2 bases at V and 2 bases at J, leaving 16 bases unmatched. The germline V gene encodes CDR1 MGHRA and CDR2 YSYEKL. The CDR3 spans 20 residues. The CDR3 nucleotides read TGCGCCAGCAGCCAACTAGCCGGGACAGGGTTTTCAATCCCCTACAATGAGCAGTTCTTC. Protein: CASSQLAGTGFSIPYNEQFF.

The table lists this clonotype with a count of one. The chain carries TRBV11-2 and TRBJ2-1; D ambiguous. Germline CDR1 SGHAT, CDR2 FQNNGV. Trimming took off 1 base at V and 10 bases at J, with 11 bases between the two ends. The CDR3 has 13 residues. The CDR3 DNA follows: TGTGCCAGCAGCTTAGTCTCTGTTGGGGAGCAGTTCTTC. This gives the protein CASSLVSVGEQFF. The complete variable domain, with remaining parts taken from reference TRBV11-2 and TRBJ2-1, reads EAGVAQSPRYKIIEKRQSVAFWCNPISGHATLYWYQQILGQGPKLLIQFQNNGVVDDSQLPKDRFSAERLKGVDSTLKIQPAKLEDSAVYLCASSLVSVGEQFFGPGTRLTVL.